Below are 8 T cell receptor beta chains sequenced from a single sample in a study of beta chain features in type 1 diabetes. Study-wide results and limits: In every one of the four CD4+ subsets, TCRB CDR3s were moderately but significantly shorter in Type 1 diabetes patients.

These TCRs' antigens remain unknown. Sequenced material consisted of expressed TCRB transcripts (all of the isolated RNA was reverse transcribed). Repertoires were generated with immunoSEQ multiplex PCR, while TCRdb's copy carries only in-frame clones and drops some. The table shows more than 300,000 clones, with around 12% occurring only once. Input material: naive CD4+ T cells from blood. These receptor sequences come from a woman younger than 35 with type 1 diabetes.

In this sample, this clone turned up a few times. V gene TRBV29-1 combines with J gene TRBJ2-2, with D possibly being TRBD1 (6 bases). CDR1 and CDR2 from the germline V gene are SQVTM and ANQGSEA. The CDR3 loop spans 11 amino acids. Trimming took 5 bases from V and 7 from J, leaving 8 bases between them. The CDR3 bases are TGCAGCGTTCAGGACAGCGGGGAGCTGTTTTTT. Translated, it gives CSVQDSGELFF.

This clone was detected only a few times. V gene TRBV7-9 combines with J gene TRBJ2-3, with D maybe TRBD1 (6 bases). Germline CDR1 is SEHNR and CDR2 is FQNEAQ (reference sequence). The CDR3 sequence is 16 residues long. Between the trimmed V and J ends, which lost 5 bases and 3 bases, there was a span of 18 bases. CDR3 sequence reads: CASSPPGRGVTDTQYF. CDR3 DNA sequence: TGTGCCAGCAGCCCCCCGGGCAGGGGTGTGACAGATACGCAGTATTTT.

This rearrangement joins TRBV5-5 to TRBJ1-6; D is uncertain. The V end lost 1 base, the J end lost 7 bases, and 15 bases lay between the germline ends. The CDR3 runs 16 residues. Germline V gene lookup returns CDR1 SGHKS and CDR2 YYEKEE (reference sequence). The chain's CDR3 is CASSLPPGVGNSPLHF. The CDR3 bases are TGTGCCAGCAGCTTGCCTCCCGGGGTGGGGAATTCACCCCTCCACTTT.

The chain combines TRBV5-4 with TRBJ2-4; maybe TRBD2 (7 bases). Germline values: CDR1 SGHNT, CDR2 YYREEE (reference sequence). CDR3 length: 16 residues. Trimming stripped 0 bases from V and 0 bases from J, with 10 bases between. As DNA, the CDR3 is TGTGCCAGCAGCTTGGCCGGGGGGCAAGCCAAAAACATTCAGTACTTC. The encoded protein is CASSLAGGQAKNIQYF.

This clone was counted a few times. CDR3: CAWSTHYNEQFF. The CDR3 nucleotides are TGTGCCTGGAGTACACATTACAATGAGCAGTTCTTC. V and J are TRBV30 and TRBJ2-1; no reliable D call. Trimming left V 2 bases short and J 4 bases short, with 6 bases between. CDR1 and CDR2 (germline): GTSNPN, SVGIG (reference sequence). The CDR3 has 12 residues. Full variable domain (missing parts from reference TRBV30 and TRBJ2-1): SQTIHQWPATLVQPVGSPLSLECTVEGTSNPNLYWYRQAAGRGLQLLFYSVGIGQISSEVPQNLSASRPQDRQFILSSKKLLLSDSGFYLCAWSTHYNEQFFGPGTRLTVL.

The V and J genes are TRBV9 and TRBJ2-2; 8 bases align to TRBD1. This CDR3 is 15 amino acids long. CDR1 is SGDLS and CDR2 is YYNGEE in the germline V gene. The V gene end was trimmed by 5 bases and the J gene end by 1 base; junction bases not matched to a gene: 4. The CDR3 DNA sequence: TGTGCCAGCAGTCAGGGGACAGGGAACACCGGGGAGCTGTTTTTT. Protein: CASSQGTGNTGELFF.

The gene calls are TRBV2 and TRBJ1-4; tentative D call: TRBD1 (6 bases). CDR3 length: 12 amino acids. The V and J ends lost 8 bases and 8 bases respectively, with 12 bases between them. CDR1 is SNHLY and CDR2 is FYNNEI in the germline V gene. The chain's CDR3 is CASQGPGEKLFF. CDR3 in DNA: TGTGCCAGCCAGGGGCCTGGGGAAAAACTGTTTTTT.

CDR3 residues: CASSLAGSYGYTF. The CDR3, as DNA: TGTGCCAGCAGCTTAGCGGGTTCCTATGGCTACACCTTC. V usage is TRBV28 and J usage is TRBJ1-2; D is ambiguous. CDR1 is MDHEN and CDR2 is SYDVKM in the germline V gene. V shed 6 bases and J shed 4 bases, with 12 bases lying between them. The CDR3 extends over 13 amino acids.